One T cell receptor (beta chain) is described in this entry. Its antigen is currently not known. No per-base quality is available; no much larger clone lies one base away. A patient counted as having stable Graves' hyperthyroidism if no progression to ophthalmopathy occurred over 18 months of follow-up. The hyperthyroidism patients were between 18 and 65 years old and newly diagnosed, with a disease duration of less than 2 months. Any patient with an uncontrolled infection, another autoimmune disease, pregnancy or lactation was excluded. Diagnoses relied on clinical symptoms, serum thyroxine and TRAb, thyroid ultrasound and orbital computed tomography. PBMCs were isolated from more than 8 ml of fresh peripheral blood by Ficoll-Paque density gradient centrifugation. Trizol reagent was used to extract total RNA, and RNA quality was then checked on an Agilent 2100 Bioanalyzer. The CDR3, from cysteine to phenylalanine, totals 17 residues. The entry retains the CDR3 DNA only, 51 bases that are in frame from base 1. Reading the germline V gene gives CDR1 MDHEN and CDR2 SYDVKM. The germline ends are 17 bases apart after V is trimmed by 4 bases and J by 2 bases.

This entry comes from a study of T cells in Graves' hyperthyroidism and ophthalmopathy (dated by TCRdb to between 2018 and 2021). With respect to the entire study: Peripheral blood samples were taken at the time of initial diagnosis, prior to any treatment. The approximately 98 discovery patients were randomly divided into training and test sets at a 7:3 ratio. TCR V-J signatures able to tell the groups apart were searched for in a discovery cohort of 95 or so patients, of whom over 40 had Graves' ophthalmopathy and around 58 had stable Graves' hyperthyroidism. TCR Vbeta CDR3 sequencing of 130 to 150 peripheral blood samples (more than 40 ophthalmopathy, roughly 74 hyperthyroidism and roughly 17 progressor patients) is reported in the paper. Prospective prediction of ophthalmopathy was tested in an independent validation cohort consisting of fewer than 20 hyperthyroidism patients and approximately 16 patients who later progressed to ophthalmopathy. The study also compared thyroid tissue and blood T-cell repertoires from about six Graves' hyperthyroidism patients. Once sampling was done, hyperthyroidism patients were given methimazole at a starting dose of 30 mg daily, whereas ophthalmopathy patients were given high-dose intravenous methylprednisolone.

Study-level results and caveats: Most expanded thyroid clonotypes (frequency above 0.001) were also detected in blood, a finding suggesting that blood repertoires may reflect thyroid immune responses. In validation, the model predicted progression to ophthalmopathy with 60% to 71% sensitivity and approximately 78% specificity, a median of around six months before onset. No statistical method was used to set the sample size in advance, and investigators knew the group allocation. A model built on a 13 V-J signature distinguished ophthalmopathy from stable hyperthyroidism, reaching approximately 89% sensitivity and about 81% specificity in cross-validation and 80%/75% in testing.

Amplification of TCR beta CDR3 regions was carried out from RNA transcripts. A first-round RT-PCR of the TCR CDR3 used the HTBI primer set with the Qiagen OneStep RT-PCR kit. Libraries were constructed in a second round of multiplex PCR, after which size selection and purification were performed. Paired-end sequencing of the libraries was performed with 100 bp reads on an Illumina HiSeq2000. Under the source paper's analysis protocol: SOAPnuke was used to process the raw data, removing reads that contained adapters or uncalled bases, had a mean Phred below 15, or lacked an exact match to the constant primer or identifier. High-quality paired reads were merged using COPE v1.2.5, and each unique nucleotide sequence was defined as a clonotype. Clonotypes were aligned to IMGT TRBV, TRBD and TRBJ reference segments using MiTCR v1.1. The analysis included only V-J combinations with a frequency above 0.0001, which together covered 99.2% of the repertoires. A TCS score was defined as the ratio of F50 (clonal expansion) to E x V (chaos), with BLOSUM62-based TCRdist applied between CDR3 peptides within each V-J. Welch's t-statistics and random forest reduced 500 to 550 V-J features to 13, which were used in a naive Bayes classifier (R e1071). Clones were called with MiXCR by TCRdb after fastp trimmed the public reads at Q25, and only in-frame beta chains were retained. Every distinct CDR3 protein forms one entry, paired with its most common genes and DNA. TCRdb, not the original authors, processed these V and J calls. This sample has around 350,000 distinct CDR3 sequences in its table, and approximately 25% of those were observed once. The ten largest clones represent less than 85% of the sample.

The sequence joins TRBV28 to TRBJ2-2; a tentative D match to TRBD2 spans 5 bases. Sequenced input: blood. The TCR was taken from a man over 45 with Graves' hyperthyroidism. DNA sequence: TGTGCCAGCAGTTCCATGGGTGGGAGTGTTAACACCGGGGAGCTGTTTTTT. Translated, it reads CASSSMGGSVNTGELFF. Full variable domain (CDR3 extended with the reference TRBV28 and TRBJ2-2 proteins): DVKVTQSSRYLVKRTGEKVFLECVQDMDHENMFWYRQDPGLGLRLIYFSYDVKMKEKGDIPEGYSVSREKKERFSLILESASTNQTSMYLCASSSMGGSVNTGELFFGEGSRLTVL.